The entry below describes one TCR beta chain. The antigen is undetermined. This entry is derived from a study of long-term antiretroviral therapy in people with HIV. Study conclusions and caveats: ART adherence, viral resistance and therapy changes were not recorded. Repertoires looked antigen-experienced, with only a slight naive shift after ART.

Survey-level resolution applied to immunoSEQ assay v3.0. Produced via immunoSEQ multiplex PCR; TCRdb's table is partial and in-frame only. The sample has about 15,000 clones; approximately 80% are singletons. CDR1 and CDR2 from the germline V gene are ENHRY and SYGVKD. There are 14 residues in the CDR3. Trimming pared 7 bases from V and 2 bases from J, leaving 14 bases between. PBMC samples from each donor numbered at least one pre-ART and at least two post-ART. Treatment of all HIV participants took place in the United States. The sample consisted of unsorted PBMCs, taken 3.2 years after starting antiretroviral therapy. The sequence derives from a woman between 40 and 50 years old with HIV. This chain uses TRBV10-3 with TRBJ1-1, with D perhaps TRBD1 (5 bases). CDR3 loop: CAIMNRDVNTEAFF. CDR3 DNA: TGTGCCATCATGAACCGGGACGTCAACACTGAAGCTTTCTTT.